The 21 T cell receptor beta chains below come from one sample, sequenced in a study of blood T cell repertoires in COVID-19. Clones were read by immunoSEQ multiplex PCR, and TCRdb kept only the in-frame ones, dropping some. The sample comprises 170,000 or so clones, over 70% of which are singletons, and 6.5% to 8.5% rests with the top ten. The sequenced material came from peripheral blood. The receptor set was obtained from a woman in her 40s with COVID-19, enrolled during active disease.

In its sample, this clone was seen once. The chain links TRBV7-3 to TRBJ2-2, with a tentative D call TRBD1 (5 bases). Trimming shortened V by 5 bases and J by 9 bases, and 13 bases separated the two germline ends. CDR1 is SGHTA, CDR2 FQGTGA, per germline. This CDR3 is 13 amino acids long. CDR3 residues: CASSIGGARELFF. The DNA for the CDR3 is TGTGCCAGCAGCATCGGTGGGGCCCGGGAGCTGTTTTTT.

The rearrangement joins TRBV24-1 to TRBJ2-6, with 9 bases aligning to TRBD1. Germline-derived CDR1 and CDR2 are KGHDR and SFDVKD. The junction had 8 bases not matched to a gene; V was cut back by 0 bases and J by 0 bases. This CDR3 comprises 20 residues. CDR3 bases: TGTGCCACCAGTGATTTGCTAAGGGACAGGGAACCCTCTGGGGCCAACGTCCTGACTTTC. Its translation: CATSDLLRDREPSGANVLTF.

This sequence joins TRBV5-1 and TRBJ2-3; D possibly corresponds to TRBD2 (5 bases). Trimming removed 4 bases from V and 6 bases from J, with 12 bases in between. Germline V CDR1 and CDR2: SGHRS, YFSETQ. The CDR3 is made up of 13 amino acids. The CDR3 DNA is TGCGCCAGCAGCCGGACTCAAGGGGATACGCAGTATTTT. The encoded protein is CASSRTQGDTQYF. Together with reference TRBV5-1 and TRBJ2-3, the CDR3 gives the full variable domain: KAGVTQTPRYLIKTRGQQVTLSCSPISGHRSVSWYQQTPGQGLQFLFEYFSETQRNKGNFPGRFSGRQFSNSRSEMNVSTLELGDSALYLCASSRTQGDTQYFGPGTRLTVL.

CDR3 sequence reads: CASSQGERLRGNEKLFF. The CDR3 bases are TGTGCCAGCAGCCAAGGAGAAAGGTTGAGGGGGAATGAAAAACTGTTTTTT. This sequence joins TRBV14 and TRBJ1-4, with D possibly matching TRBD1 (6 bases). The germline CDR1 and CDR2 sequences are SGHDN and FVKESK. V lost 1 base, J lost 5 bases, and 17 bases lay in between. The CDR3 runs to 17 residues.

The genes are TRBV4-1 and TRBJ2-7; D perhaps matches TRBD1 (6 bases). V lost 4 bases, J lost 7 bases, and 17 bases lay in between. The CDR3 covers 14 residues. CDR1 is MGHRA, CDR2 YSYEKL, per germline. The CDR3 loop is CASSPLDRPLEQYF. The CDR3 nucleotides are TGCGCCAGCAGCCCGCTAGACAGGCCGCTTGAGCAGTACTTC.

The CDR3 DNA is TGTGCCAGCAGCGCCGCGGGGGGGAGCAATCAGCCCCAGCATTTT. It is translated as CASSAAGGSNQPQHF. The chain joins TRBV5-6 to TRBJ1-5; D is perhaps TRBD1 (5 bases). This CDR3 comprises 15 residues. In germline, CDR1 is SGHDT, CDR2 YYEEEE. Trimming pared 4 bases from V and 1 base from J, leaving 12 bases between.

This chain connects TRBV3-1 (or the pseudogene TRBV3-2) to TRBJ1-2; no clear D gene. Germline CDR1 reads LGHDT; CDR2 reads YNNKEL (reference sequence). The CDR3 has 15 residues. Deletions cut 0 bases from V and 1 base from J, with 9 bases between. The CDR3 nucleotides are TGTGCCAGCAGCCAAGATCCCGTCCTTAACTATGGCTACACCTTC. Translating gives CASSQDPVLNYGYTF.

CDR3 region: CASSRSGSSYNEQFF. For the CDR3, the DNA is TGTGCCAGCAGCCGGAGCGGGAGCTCCTACAATGAGCAGTTCTTC. The genes are TRBV5-5 and TRBJ2-1, with TRBD2 matching 8 bases. CDR1 and CDR2 (germline): SGHKS, YYEKEE (reference sequence). With 4 bases clipped from V and 0 bases from J, the junction kept 3 bases outside the gene matches. CDR3 size: 15 residues.

The chain combines TRBV24-1 with TRBJ2-5; D ambiguous. The CDR3 runs 16 residues. Germline CDR1 and CDR2: KGHDR and SFDVKD. Trimming left V 3 bases short and J 3 bases short, with 16 bases between. The DNA for the CDR3 is TGTGCCACCAGTGATCTGTCTACGGCAGGCGAAGAGACCCAGTACTTC. Amino acids: CATSDLSTAGEETQYF.

The chain links TRBV11-3 to TRBJ2-1; D is unresolved. The CDR3 covers 14 residues. V shed 5 bases and J shed 8 bases, with 16 bases lying between them. The V gene's germline CDR1 is SGHNT and CDR2 YENEEA. The CDR3 is CASSLSRFHDEQFF. In DNA, the CDR3 is TGTGCCAGCAGCCTATCCCGGTTCCATGATGAGCAGTTCTTC.

The chain recombines TRBV27 with TRBJ1-5, with a tentative D call TRBD1 (6 bases). The germline V gene has CDR1 MNHEY and CDR2 SMNVEV (reference sequence). The CDR3 spans 16 residues. The V end was cut by 2 bases, the J end by 6 bases, with 17 bases between. CDR3 protein: CASSLRGATGIQPQHF. The DNA for the CDR3 is TGTGCCAGCAGTTTACGCGGAGCGACAGGTATTCAGCCCCAGCATTTT.

The CDR3 bases are TGTGCCAGCAGCCCCGGACAGGGGCTCCAAGAGACCCAGTACTTC. Protein: CASSPGQGLQETQYF. The chain couples TRBV11-3 to TRBJ2-5; the match to TRBD1 covers 9 bases. CDR3 length: 15 amino acids. Per germline, CDR1 SGHNT and CDR2 YENEEA. With V trimmed by 5 bases and J by 1 base, 5 bases remained unmatched.

V gene TRBV6-4 combines with J gene TRBJ2-3, with 12 bases matching TRBD1. Germline V gene lookup returns CDR1 MRHNA and CDR2 SNTAGT. The CDR3 covers 16 residues. J was trimmed by 5 bases and V by 4 bases; bases with no gene match: 7. The CDR3 region has the DNA TGTGCCAGCAGTGCGACCGGGACAGGGGGCGTAGATACGCAGTATTTT. It encodes CASSATGTGGVDTQYF.

V gene TRBV19 combines with J gene TRBJ1-2; possible D gene TRBD1, 5 bases. This CDR3 has 16 amino acids. Between the trimmed V and J ends, which lost 5 bases and 2 bases, there was a span of 18 bases. Germline V gene lookup returns CDR1 LNHDA and CDR2 SQIVND (reference sequence). CDR3 nucleotide sequence: TGTGCCAGTAGTTTCTCTTCCGGGACTGGAAACTATGGCTACACCTTC. It codes for CASSFSSGTGNYGYTF.

Only a few counts were recorded for this clone. The CDR3 reads CASSLLTGGGEQYF. In nucleotides, the CDR3 is TGCGCCAGCAGCTTACTGACAGGGGGAGGCGAGCAGTACTTC. The chain carries TRBV5-1 and TRBJ2-7; TRBD1 matches at 9 bases. The CDR3 is 14 amino acids. The germline gives CDR1 SGHRS, CDR2 YFSETQ. With V trimmed by 2 bases and J by 6 bases, 6 bases remained unmatched.

The J gene is TRBJ1-3, the V gene TRBV5-1; no clear D gene. The length of the CDR3 is 15 residues. Germline V gene data show CDR1 as SGHRS and CDR2 as YFSETQ. V lost 5 bases to trimming and J lost 0 bases, with 12 bases between them. The CDR3 DNA is TGCGCCAGCAGGGAACAGACAAGCTCTGGAAACACCATATATTTT. Its protein is CASREQTSSGNTIYF.

The V call is TRBV6-5, the J call TRBJ1-5; 7 nucleotides align to TRBD1. Germline CDR1 and CDR2: MNHEY and SVGAGI. This CDR3 region has 15 residues. Losses at the gene ends were 4 bases for V and 4 bases for J; bases not matched to a gene: 7. This CDR3 reads CASSSSGTVNQPQHF. The CDR3 DNA follows: TGTGCCAGCAGTTCATCCGGGACAGTTAATCAGCCCCAGCATTTT.

The V and J genes are TRBV24-1 and TRBJ2-7; D is unresolved. The V gene's germline CDR1 is KGHDR and CDR2 SFDVKD. Deletions cut 1 base from V and 5 bases from J, with 5 bases between. This CDR3 has 12 amino acids. CDR3 region: CATSDFGDEQYF. The CDR3 DNA sequence: TGTGCCACCAGTGATTTCGGTGACGAGCAGTACTTC.

V and J are TRBV19 and TRBJ1-2, with D possibly TRBD1 on 6 matching bases. Germline V gene sequence: CDR1 LNHDA, CDR2 SQIVND (reference sequence). There are 14 residues in the CDR3. Trimming removed 4 bases at V and 7 bases at J, with 16 bases between. Here the CDR3 reads CASSTQNAGAGYTF. CDR3 coding DNA: TGTGCCAGTAGTACCCAAAACGCAGGGGCTGGCTACACCTTC.

This clone was observed once. The chain has TRBV10-3 and TRBJ1-2; D not certain. Looked up from germline, CDR1 is ENHRY and CDR2 is SYGVKD. CDR3 length: 14 residues. Trimming left V 3 bases short and J 6 bases short, with 14 bases between. The CDR3: CAISEATILDGYTF. The CDR3 DNA reads TGTGCCATCAGTGAAGCCACCATACTCGATGGCTACACCTTC.

The rearrangement uses TRBV6-1 and TRBJ2-1; TRBD2 agrees at 12 bases. V lost 0 bases to trimming and J lost 15 bases; unmatched junction nucleotides: 15. CDR3 length equals 17 residues. In germline, CDR1 is MNHNS, CDR2 SASEGT. The CDR3 DNA follows: TGTGCCAGCAGTGAAGCACCTAGCGGGGGGGCTGGGTCAAATGGGTTCTTC. Encoded protein: CASSEAPSGGAGSNGFF.